This entry lists 13 T cell receptor beta chains sequenced from one sample in a study of memory CD4+ T cells and cytomegalovirus serostatus. Single viable CD3+CD4+CD8-CD45RO+ cells were sorted as the memory CD4+ T cells. Sequenced by immunoSEQ multiplex PCR; TCRdb stores in-frame clones only, minus some. The sample consists of over 40,000 clones, 60% to 80% of them appearing once. Sequencing was carried out using memory CD4+ T cells from blood. The source is an adult in good health and CMV-seropositive.

The chain is built from TRBV10-1 and TRBJ2-5; D not resolved. CDR1 and CDR2 (germline): WNHNN, SYGVQD (reference sequence). The CDR3 consists of 14 residues. Trimming left V 3 bases short and J 0 bases short, with 8 bases between. CDR3 loop: CASSETGYQETQYF. The DNA for the CDR3 is TGCGCCAGCAGTGAAACCGGGTACCAAGAGACCCAGTACTTC.

The chain couples TRBV7-2 to TRBJ2-5; D not certain. This CDR3 is built from 15 residues. The germline V gene has CDR1 SGHTA and CDR2 FQGNSA. V gave up 3 bases and J gave up 3 bases, with 14 bases separating them. The CDR3, as DNA: TGTGCCAGCAGCTTCGGCGGACGCCCCGAAGAGACCCAGTACTTC. Amino acids: CASSFGGRPEETQYF.

DNA of the CDR3: TGTGCCATCAGTGAGGGGGCATCGAACACTGAAGCTTTCTTT. This sequence encodes CAISEGASNTEAFF. This chain joins TRBV10-3 and TRBJ1-1, with D perhaps TRBD1 (5 bases). Germline V gene data show CDR1 as ENHRY and CDR2 as SYGVKD. V gave up 2 bases and J gave up 1 base, with 8 bases separating them. The CDR3 sequence is 14 residues long.

The chain couples TRBV7-2 to TRBJ2-3; 9 bases are shared with TRBD2. Germline V lookup: CDR1 SGHTA, CDR2 FQGNSA. Germline trimming cut 0 bases from V and 4 bases from J; bases unmatched to any gene: 8. This CDR3 contains 17 residues. CDR3 DNA: TGTGCCAGCAGCTTAGCCCTAGCGGGGAGCTACCCAGATACGCAGTATTTT. It yields the protein CASSLALAGSYPDTQYF.

J is TRBJ1-2 and V is TRBV5-4; D uncertain. There are 14 residues in the CDR3. CDR1 is SGHNT, CDR2 YYREEE, per germline (reference sequence). V lost 4 bases, J lost 6 bases, and 16 bases lay in between. The CDR3 is CASSQDTQADGYTF. The DNA for the CDR3 is TGTGCCAGCAGCCAAGATACTCAGGCAGATGGCTACACCTTC.

The chain joins TRBV28 to TRBJ1-5; 8 bases line up with TRBD1. Germline loops: CDR1 MDHEN, CDR2 SYDVKM. The CDR3 totals 20 residues. J was trimmed by 2 bases and V by 7 bases; bases with no gene match: 22. CDR3 loop: CASTRFGRDRRRTGNQPQHF. As DNA, the CDR3 is TGTGCCAGCACCCGGTTTGGCCGGGACAGGCGAAGAACGGGCAATCAGCCCCAGCATTTT.

V gene TRBV2 combines with J gene TRBJ2-5; 9 positions match TRBD1. V shed 6 bases and J 4 bases; nucleotides not matched to a gene: 6. The CDR3 is made up of 14 amino acids. Germline V gene sequence: CDR1 SNHLY, CDR2 FYNNEI. The CDR3 spells CASRRDRVSETQYF. CDR3 nucleotides: TGTGCCAGCAGAAGGGACAGGGTTTCAGAGACCCAGTACTTC.

This sequence joins TRBV5-1 and TRBJ1-5; 7 bases map to TRBD1. V shed 0 bases and J 9 bases; nucleotides not matched to a gene: 6. The CDR3 consists of 14 residues. Germline V gives CDR1 SGHRS, CDR2 YFSETQ. CDR3 DNA sequence: TGCGCCAGCAGCTTGGGACAGGGAATTGGGCCCCAGCATTTT. Its translation is CASSLGQGIGPQHF.

This chain uses TRBV9 with TRBJ2-3; 9 bases fit TRBD2. Germline loops: CDR1 SGDLS, CDR2 YYNGEE. Germline trimming cut 6 bases from V and 5 bases from J; bases unmatched to any gene: 10. There are 15 residues in the CDR3. The CDR3 nucleotides are TGTGCCAGCACCCATGGGGCGGGGGGGGTAGATACGCAGTATTTT. Its translation is CASTHGAGGVDTQYF.

The gene calls are TRBV10-2 and TRBJ1-3; D uncertain. This CDR3 has 14 amino acids. The germline gives CDR1 WSHSY, CDR2 SAAADI. Deletions cut 4 bases from V and 2 bases from J, with 9 bases between. This chain's CDR3 is CASSGNRPGNTIYF. The CDR3 DNA follows: TGCGCCAGCAGTGGGAACCGACCTGGAAACACCATATATTTT.

This chain uses TRBV7-2 with TRBJ1-5; tentative D call: TRBD1 (5 bases). The CDR3 is made up of 15 amino acids. The germline V gene has CDR1 SGHTA and CDR2 FQGNSA. Trimming pared 2 bases from V and 1 base from J, leaving 9 bases between. CDR3 protein: CASSLWDGSNQPQHF. CDR3 sequence (DNA): TGTGCCAGCAGCTTATGGGACGGAAGCAATCAGCCCCAGCATTTT.

To note about this clone: Other DNA sequences in the sample encode the same CDR3. This rearrangement joins TRBV15 to TRBJ1-3; D uncertain. Germline V CDR1 and CDR2: LNHNV, YYDKDF (reference sequence). The CDR3 length is 14 residues. The ends were cut back, 0 bases at V and 0 bases at J, with 3 bases in the middle. CDR3 bases: TGTGCCACCAGCAGAGACTCCTCTGGAAACACCATATATTTT. As protein: CATSRDSSGNTIYF. The whole variable domain, remainder taken from reference TRBV15 and TRBJ1-3, is DAMVIQNPRYQVTQFGKPVTLSCSQTLNHNVMYWYQQKSSQAPKLLFHYYDKDFNNEADTPDNFQSRRPNTSFCFLDIRSPGLGDTAMYLCATSRDSSGNTIYFGEGSWLTVV.

The chain employs TRBV5-1 and TRBJ1-3; D is uncertain. Trimming removed 4 bases at V and 0 bases at J, with 11 bases between. CDR3 length equals 15 residues. Germline CDR1 and CDR2: SGHRS and YFSETQ. The CDR3 spells CASSLEADSGNTIYF. Here the CDR3 DNA reads TGCGCCAGCAGCCTGGAAGCAGACTCTGGAAACACCATATATTTT.